This entry lists 4 T cell receptor beta chains sequenced from one sample in a study of neurological immune-mediated disorders. MiXCR, applied by TCRdb to the 5' RACE reads, yields one record per CDR3 protein. The sample lists roughly 40,000 distinct CDR3 sequences, 2.5% seen once, with about 2.4% in the top ten. The sample comprised PBMCs. The receptors originated from a man aged 45-65 years with multiple sclerosis.

This clonotype was recorded at least ten times. In nucleotides, the CDR3 is TGTGCCAGCAGCTCCGGGGGGGTAGCGGCCCCCGGGTACTTC. Translation gives CASSSGGVAAPGYF. This chain connects TRBV3-1 to TRBJ2-7, with TRBD2 matching 8 bases. Germline CDR1 and CDR2: LGHDT and YNNKEL (reference sequence). V lost 5 bases, J lost 12 bases, and 15 bases stayed unmatched. This CDR3 region has 14 residues.

This clonotype appeared many times. V is TRBV2 and J is TRBJ2-7; 9 positions match TRBD1. The CDR3 runs to 15 residues. Germline assignment: CDR1 SNHLY and CDR2 FYNNEI. The trim removed 3 bases at V and 6 bases at J, leaving 9 bases unmatched. CDR3 sequence: CASSETPGQGSEQYF. As DNA, the CDR3 is TGTGCCAGCAGTGAGACTCCGGGACAGGGATCCGAGCAGTACTTC.

This clonotype appeared many times. The chain is built from TRBV20-1 and TRBJ1-1; D call uncertain. CDR3 size: 14 residues. Germline CDR1 DFQATT, CDR2 SNEGSKA (reference sequence). Trimming cost V 3 bases and J 0 bases, with 11 bases left between them. CDR3 DNA sequence: TGCAGTGCTAGGGGAGGGTACATGAACACTGAAGCTTTCTTT. Translating gives CSARGGYMNTEAFF.

This clonotype came up many times. V and J are TRBV7-9 and TRBJ2-5; 7 nucleotides line up with TRBD1. The trim removed 7 bases at V and 0 bases at J, leaving 8 bases unmatched. The CDR3 is made up of 15 amino acids. CDR1 is SEHNR and CDR2 is FQNEAQ in the germline V gene (reference sequence). The DNA for the CDR3 is TGTGCCAGCACCCCCGGGACAGCGTACCAAGAGACCCAGTACTTC. Protein product: CASTPGTAYQETQYF.